This passage covers 4 T cell receptor beta chains from one sample sequenced in a study of identical twins. TCRdb recomputed calls from the 5' RACE reads with MiXCR, one row per CDR3 protein. The data hold fewer than 250,000 distinct CDR3 sequences, with around a tenth observed a single time. Sequenced material: memory (CD45RO+) T cells sorted from blood. These receptors originate from a woman in her late teens or twenties in good health.

This clonotype has more than one count but fewer than ten. CDR3 nucleotide sequence: TGTGCCAGCGACAGACACAGAGCAGGGGAGACCCAGTACTTC. This gives the protein CASDRHRAGETQYF. The chain combines TRBV2 with TRBJ2-5; D might be TRBD1 (5 bases). CDR3 length equals 14 residues. Germline V gene data show CDR1 as SNHLY and CDR2 as FYNNEI. Deletions cut 8 bases from V and 5 bases from J, with 18 bases between.

This clonotype was counted ten times or more. The V gene is TRBV7-6, the J gene TRBJ2-5, with D possibly matching TRBD2 (6 bases). The CDR3 sequence is 15 residues long. CDR1 SGHVS and CDR2 FNYEAQ come from the germline V gene. Trimming removed 1 base from V and 3 bases from J, with 12 bases in between. The CDR3 nucleotides are TGTGCCAGCAGCTTAGACCCTAGCGTCAAAGAGACCCAGTACTTC. It yields the protein CASSLDPSVKETQYF. Drawing the rest from reference TRBV7-6 and TRBJ2-5, the complete variable domain is GAGVSQSPRYKVTKRGQDVALRCDPISGHVSLYWYRQALGQGPEFLTYFNYEAQQDKSGLPNDRFSAERPEGSISTLTIQRTEQRDSAMYRCASSLDPSVKETQYFGPGTRLLVL.

The chain has TRBV9 and TRBJ2-7; possibly TRBD2 for D (6 bases). CDR1 is SGDLS, CDR2 YYNGEE, per germline. This CDR3 comprises 15 residues. V was shortened by 2 bases and J by 4 bases, with 16 bases between the two germline ends. CDR3 sequence (DNA): TGTGCCAGCAGCGTGGGCGGGGTGTCGCTGTACGAGCAGTACTTC. It encodes CASSVGGVSLYEQYF.

In this sample, this clonotype turned up a few times. V is TRBV27 and J is TRBJ2-5, with 7 bases identical to TRBD2. V lost 1 base, J lost 5 bases, and 10 bases stayed unmatched. This CDR3 has 16 amino acids. Germline V lookup: CDR1 MNHEY, CDR2 SMNVEV (reference sequence). This CDR3 reads CASSLLTTQGGETQYF. CDR3 bases: TGTGCCAGCAGTTTATTAACAACCCAGGGAGGGGAGACCCAGTACTTC.